The 19 T cell receptor beta chains presented below share a single source sample, sequenced in a study of technical replicates of blood from a few donors. Clones were read by immunoSEQ multiplex PCR, and TCRdb kept only the in-frame ones, dropping some. The sample holds about 100,000 clones, 95% to 96% seen once. Input material: T cells isolated from PBMCs. These receptor sequences come from a human donor in good health.

The V call is TRBV19, the J call TRBJ2-3; 10 positions agree with TRBD2. Per germline, CDR1 LNHDA and CDR2 SQIVND (reference sequence). There are 14 residues in the CDR3. With V trimmed by 6 bases and J by 0 bases, 0 bases remained unmatched. This CDR3 reads CASRTSGSTDTQYF. The CDR3, as DNA: TGTGCCAGTAGGACTAGCGGGAGCACAGATACGCAGTATTTT.

This rearrangement joins TRBV2 to TRBJ2-7, with D possibly matching TRBD2 (6 bases). Germline loops: CDR1 SNHLY, CDR2 FYNNEI. V was shortened by 8 bases and J by 1 base, with 15 bases between the two germline ends. The CDR3 is 14 residues long. CDR3 region: CASAVTSQSYEQYF. The CDR3 DNA is TGTGCCAGCGCCGTGACTAGTCAATCCTACGAGCAGTACTTC.

The chain has TRBV7-9 and TRBJ2-7; 7 nucleotides match TRBD2. Per the germline V gene, CDR1 is SEHNR and CDR2 is FQNEAQ (reference sequence). The CDR3 runs to 17 residues. The V gene end was trimmed by 7 bases and the J gene end by 2 bases; junction bases not matched to a gene: 17. CDR3 nucleotides: TGTGCCAGCATTCCCTTAGTAGGGGAGGGCCAGGCCTACGAGCAGTACTTC. Its translation is CASIPLVGEGQAYEQYF.

The chain combines TRBV7-2 with TRBJ2-5; 10 nucleotides line up with TRBD1. V shed 5 bases, J shed 2 bases, and the junction held 5 bases outside the gene matches. Germline CDR1 SGHTA, CDR2 FQGNSA. CDR3 length: 15 residues. The CDR3, as DNA: TGTGCCAGCAGCCAGGACAGGGGGGGACAAGAGACCCAGTACTTC. This sequence encodes CASSQDRGGQETQYF.

This chain joins TRBV19 and TRBJ2-7; TRBD2 matches 9 bases. Germline-derived CDR1 and CDR2 are LNHDA and SQIVND (reference sequence). This CDR3 is 14 amino acids long. With 2 bases clipped from V and 5 bases from J, the junction kept 4 bases outside the gene matches. In DNA form, the CDR3 reads TGTGCCAGTAGTATATTAGCGGGAGTTAACGAGCAGTACTTC. Translation: CASSILAGVNEQYF.

This chain connects TRBV30 to TRBJ2-1; no definite D call. V lost 5 bases and J lost 0, with 5 bases in between. The V gene's germline CDR1 is GTSNPN and CDR2 SVGIG (reference sequence). This CDR3 region has 12 residues. CDR3 sequence (DNA): TGTGCCTGGCTCAGCTCCTACAATGAGCAGTTCTTC. Protein: CAWLSSYNEQFF. Drawing the rest from reference TRBV30 and TRBJ2-1, the complete variable domain is SQTIHQWPATLVQPVGSPLSLECTVEGTSNPNLYWYRQAAGRGLQLLFYSVGIGQISSEVPQNLSASRPQDRQFILSSKKLLLSDSGFYLCAWLSSYNEQFFGPGTRLTVL.

The genes are TRBV30 and TRBJ1-2, with TRBD1 matching over 8 bases. There are 13 residues in the CDR3. Germline V gives CDR1 GTSNPN, CDR2 SVGIG (reference sequence). Trimming took 3 bases from V and 2 from J; bases not matched to a gene: 2. CDR3 loop: CAWRGQANYGYTF. CDR3 nucleotide sequence: TGTGCCTGGAGGGGACAGGCAAACTATGGCTACACCTTC.

The rearrangement links TRBV5-1 to TRBJ2-2; 7 nucleotides line up with TRBD2. CDR1 and CDR2 (germline): SGHRS, YFSETQ. The length of the CDR3 is 16 residues. With V trimmed by 0 bases and J by 4 bases, 6 bases remained unmatched. CDR3 sequence: CASSLGPTGGTGELFF. The CDR3 nucleotides are TGCGCCAGCAGCTTGGGCCCGACGGGGGGCACCGGGGAGCTGTTTTTT. Full variable domain (outside the CDR3, taken from reference TRBV5-1 and TRBJ2-2): KAGVTQTPRYLIKTRGQQVTLSCSPISGHRSVSWYQQTPGQGLQFLFEYFSETQRNKGNFPGRFSGRQFSNSRSEMNVSTLELGDSALYLCASSLGPTGGTGELFFGEGSRLTVL.

This chain's CDR3 is CAWRPAGGFYEQYF. The CDR3 DNA reads as TGTGCCTGGAGGCCAGCGGGAGGTTTCTACGAGCAGTACTTC. The V call is TRBV30, the J call TRBJ2-7; TRBD2 agrees at 9 bases. After removal of 3 bases from V and 3 bases from J, the junction contained 6 bases not matched to a gene. The CDR3 sequence is 14 residues long. CDR1 GTSNPN and CDR2 SVGIG come from the germline V gene (reference sequence).

The V and J genes are TRBV19 and TRBJ2-1; 11 bases fit TRBD2. CDR3 size: 14 residues. V was pared by 8 bases and J by 6 bases, with 6 bases of the junction left unmatched. The V gene's germline CDR1 is LNHDA and CDR2 SQIVND (reference sequence). Here the CDR3 DNA reads TGTGCCAGTCTTGGGACTAGCGGACTCAATGAGCAGTTCTTC. It yields the protein CASLGTSGLNEQFF.

The V call is TRBV27, the J call TRBJ2-7; no reliable D call. The CDR3 spans 12 residues. The ends were cut back, 9 bases at V and 0 bases at J, with 9 bases in the middle. The germline gives CDR1 MNHEY, CDR2 SMNVEV (reference sequence). CDR3 DNA sequence: TGTGCCAGTTACGCCAGCTCCTACGAGCAGTACTTC. It encodes CASYASSYEQYF.

CDR3 residues: CASSLVLGGLGELFF. The DNA of the CDR3 is TGTGCCAGCAGCTTGGTATTAGGGGGATTAGGGGAGCTGTTTTTT. The chain recombines TRBV5-4 with TRBJ2-2; possible D gene TRBD1, 6 bases. This CDR3 has 15 amino acids. V lost 0 bases to trimming and J lost 8 bases, with 14 bases between them. Germline V gene data show CDR1 as SGHNT and CDR2 as YYREEE (reference sequence).

V gene TRBV7-2 combines with J gene TRBJ1-5; tentative D call: TRBD1 (6 bases). The V end was cut by 5 bases, the J end by 6 bases, with 14 bases between. Germline loops: CDR1 SGHTA, CDR2 FQGNSA. This CDR3 has 14 residues. DNA of the CDR3: TGTGCCAGCAGCCTAATCTCAGGGGTTCAGCCCCAGCATTTT. Translating gives CASSLISGVQPQHF.

The genes are TRBV27 and TRBJ2-1; TRBD2 agrees at 10 bases. J was trimmed by 6 bases and V by 5 bases; bases with no gene match: 10. Germline V gene data show CDR1 as MNHEY and CDR2 as SMNVEV (reference sequence). The CDR3 consists of 16 residues. In DNA, the CDR3 is TGTGCCAGCAGTAGGACTAGCGGTTTAAAGGGCAATGAGCAGTTCTTC. Protein: CASSRTSGLKGNEQFF.

J is TRBJ1-1 and V is TRBV27; no clear D gene. Germline V gives CDR1 MNHEY, CDR2 SMNVEV (reference sequence). V lost 3 bases, J lost 4 bases, and 12 bases lay in between. The length of the CDR3 is 14 residues. The CDR3 protein is CASSLSVGVTEAFF. CDR3 DNA sequence: TGTGCCAGCAGTTTGTCGGTGGGAGTCACTGAAGCTTTCTTT.

V gene TRBV5-1 combines with J gene TRBJ2-5; 8 bases line up with TRBD1. The germline V gene has CDR1 SGHRS and CDR2 YFSETQ. CDR3 length equals 15 residues. V dropped 6 bases and J dropped 4; count of bases not matched to a gene: 11. CDR3 sequence reads: CASTGGSPILETQYF. Written as DNA, the CDR3 is TGCGCCAGCACAGGGGGCTCACCCATTCTAGAGACCCAGTACTTC. Supplemented by reference TRBV5-1 and TRBJ2-5, the full variable domain reads KAGVTQTPRYLIKTRGQQVTLSCSPISGHRSVSWYQQTPGQGLQFLFEYFSETQRNKGNFPGRFSGRQFSNSRSEMNVSTLELGDSALYLCASTGGSPILETQYFGPGTRLLVL.

The rearrangement joins TRBV2 to TRBJ2-7, with 16 bases fitting TRBD2. Germline V gene lookup returns CDR1 SNHLY and CDR2 FYNNEI. The CDR3 extends over 21 amino acids. J lost 3 bases, V lost 0 bases, and 14 bases had no gene match. In DNA, the CDR3 is TGTGCCAGCAGTGAAGCGCTAGGGACTAGCGGGAGGGCGCGATCCTACTACGAGCAGTACTTC. Residues: CASSEALGTSGRARSYYEQYF.

This rearrangement joins TRBV6-6 to TRBJ1-1; perhaps TRBD1 as D (6 bases). The V gene's germline CDR1 is MNHNY and CDR2 SVGAGI (reference sequence). The CDR3 spans 15 residues. V shed 2 bases and J shed 1 base, with 11 bases lying between them. CDR3 loop: CASSYRGIGNTEAFF. The CDR3 DNA reads as TGTGCCAGCAGTTACAGGGGGATCGGGAACACTGAAGCTTTCTTT.

The V and J genes are TRBV5-1 and TRBJ1-1; a weak D match, TRBD1 (5 bases). V lost 0 bases to trimming and J lost 7 bases, with 7 bases between them. The germline gives CDR1 SGHRS, CDR2 YFSETQ. The CDR3 is 12 residues long. Here the CDR3 reads CASSLEGLEAFF. The CDR3 region has the DNA TGCGCCAGCAGCTTGGAGGGGCTTGAAGCTTTCTTT.